One TCR beta chain is described in this entry. This specimen belongs to a study of blood T cell repertoires in COVID-19. Study-wide background: The origin of the acute and convalescent COVID-19 samples was the United States, Italy and Spain. Sources were T cells, B-cell-depleted T cells, or PBMCs; the material itself was cDNA or gDNA.

Germline CDR1 GTSNPN, CDR2 SVGIG (reference sequence). The CDR3 runs to 14 residues. J lost 4 bases, V lost 6 bases, and 6 bases had no gene match. Source study methods: Reference gene primer amplification yielded estimated nucleated cell counts. TCRdb's copy holds only in-frame clones and misses some; the assay was immunoSEQ multiplex PCR. V and J calls and clone size are as listed in that table; D and trimming were resolved from the DNA. The sample shows 120,000 to 150,000 clones, around 87% of them seen only once. The V and J genes are TRBV30 and TRBJ1-2, with 12 bases aligning to TRBD1. The receptor was isolated from a man aged 50 or older who had recovered from COVID-19. The specimen was peripheral blood. CDR3 protein: CACSPGQGAYGYTF. For the CDR3, the DNA is TGTGCCTGCTCTCCGGGACAGGGGGCCTATGGCTACACCTTC.